This TCR beta chain came from a study of T cell changes during pregnancy in multiple sclerosis. Assay: immunoSEQ multiplex PCR; the TCRdb copy retains only in-frame clones and omits some. The top ten clones hold 2.5% to 3% of a sample with fewer than 70,000 clones, roughly 87% of them seen once. This CDR3 is built from 15 residues. The ends were cut back, 4 bases at V and 4 bases at J, with 17 bases in the middle. Germline V gene data show CDR1 as SGHTA and CDR2 as FQGNSA. This TCR was recovered from a female donor with multiple sclerosis, enrolled in a pregnancy study. This chain joins TRBV7-2 and TRBJ2-7; D is perhaps TRBD1 (5 bases). The source material was peripheral blood, sampled in the first trimester of pregnancy. This chain's CDR3 is CASSSSVTVGYEQYF. The CDR3 DNA reads as TGTGCCAGCAGCTCATCCGTGACAGTCGGTTACGAGCAGTACTTC.